The 21 T cell receptor beta chains reported below all come from one sample, sequenced in a study of T cells in Graves' hyperthyroidism and ophthalmopathy. The TCR beta CDR3 regions underwent amplification using RNA transcripts as the source. When the TCR CDR3 underwent first-round RT-PCR, the HTBI primer set was used. MiXCR, applied by TCRdb to the multiplex PCR reads, yields one record per CDR3 protein. Of about 300,000 distinct CDR3 sequences in the sample, roughly 20% were seen once. Sequencing was done on a sample of blood. Source of these receptors: a man between 50 and 59 years old with Graves' ophthalmopathy.

This clonotype has more than one count but fewer than ten. V gene TRBV5-1 combines with J gene TRBJ2-7; D gene uncertain. V lost 4 bases and J lost 5, with 16 bases in between. CDR3 size: 14 residues. The germline gives CDR1 SGHRS, CDR2 YFSETQ. CDR3 DNA sequence: TGCGCCAGCAGCCGGCGACGTGGGTCCGACGAGCAGTACTTC. Its translation: CASSRRRGSDEQYF.

Ten or more counts support this clonotype. V and J are TRBV5-6 and TRBJ2-1; TRBD2 matches 8 bases. This CDR3 has 15 amino acids. CDR1 is SGHDT and CDR2 is YYEEEE in the germline V gene. The V gene end was trimmed by 4 bases and the J gene end by 6 bases; junction bases not matched to a gene: 9. In nucleotides, the CDR3 is TGTGCCAGCAGCCCACCGGGGGGGACTGGCAATGAGCAGTTCTTC. This translates into CASSPPGGTGNEQFF.

This clonotype was seen only once. A much larger clone is a single base away; this may be a read error. This sequence joins TRBV2 and TRBJ2-2, with TRBD2 matching 14 bases. V gave up 8 bases and J gave up 4 bases; unmatched junction bases: 6. From germline, CDR1 is SNHLY and CDR2 FYNNEI. This CDR3 has 16 amino acids. In DNA, the CDR3 is TGTGCCAGCGGTGGGACTAGCGGGAGTCTCACCGGGGAGCTGTTTTTT. Translation: CASGGTSGSLTGELFF.

This clonotype was recorded a few times. The CDR3 loop reads CASSLAGVSQPQHF. In DNA form, the CDR3 reads TGTGCCAGTAGTCTCGCGGGGGTTTCTCAGCCCCAGCATTTT. The chain uses TRBV19 and TRBJ1-5, with D possibly matching TRBD1 (5 bases). V lost 5 bases and J 6 bases, leaving 14 bases between the germline ends. The germline V gene has CDR1 LNHDA and CDR2 SQIVND (reference sequence). The CDR3 contains 14 residues.

This clonotype was picked up a small number of times. CDR3 sequence (DNA): TGTGCCAGCACTAGCGGGGCACCACGGGAGACCCAGTACTTC. Amino acid sequence: CASTSGAPRETQYF. The rearrangement uses TRBV28 and TRBJ2-5; 9 bases match TRBD2. J gave up 5 bases and V 7 bases, and 8 bases lay outside the gene matches. The CDR3 is made up of 14 amino acids. The V gene's germline CDR1 is MDHEN and CDR2 SYDVKM.

CDR3 sequence: CASSYLNEAFF. The DNA of the CDR3 is TGTGCCAGCAGTTACCTGAATGAAGCTTTCTTT. The V gene is TRBV6-6, the J gene TRBJ1-1; D is unresolved. The germline CDR1 and CDR2 sequences are MNHNY and SVGAGI (reference sequence). The CDR3 runs 11 residues. Trimming shortened V by 2 bases and J by 7 bases, and 5 bases separated the two germline ends.

The sample holds a few counts of this clonotype. The chain recombines TRBV19 with TRBJ2-1, with 12 bases that match TRBD2. The CDR3 spans 17 residues. The V segment lost 6 bases and the J segment 2 bases; nucleotides outside the gene matches: 8. Germline lookup yields CDR1 LNHDA and CDR2 SQIVND (reference sequence). This CDR3 reads CASSPGTSGPTYNEQFF. The DNA of the CDR3 is TGTGCCAGTAGCCCCGGGACTAGCGGGCCTACCTACAATGAGCAGTTCTTC.

The J gene is TRBJ2-7, the V gene TRBV15; TRBD1 is a possible D gene (6 bases). CDR1 is LNHNV, CDR2 YYDKDF, per germline (reference sequence). V lost 5 bases to trimming and J lost 0 bases, with 14 bases between them. This CDR3 has 15 residues. DNA for the CDR3: TGTGCCACCAGCGGATTCATACAGGGCTCCTACGAGCAGTACTTC. Its protein is CATSGFIQGSYEQYF.

This clonotype was seen only a few times. The chain recombines TRBV6-1 with TRBJ1-4; unclear D gene. Germline V gives CDR1 MNHNS, CDR2 SASEGT. The CDR3 length is 15 residues. Trimming left V 8 bases short and J 8 bases short, with 21 bases between. CDR3 DNA: TGTGCCAGCGGAAACCGGCCTACAGAGTTAGAAAAACTGTTTTTT. It is translated as CASGNRPTELEKLFF.

This clonotype was seen repeatedly, ten times or more. The chain joins TRBV28 to TRBJ2-5, with a tentative D call TRBD2 (5 bases). Germline values: CDR1 MDHEN, CDR2 SYDVKM. Deletions cut 6 bases from V and 0 bases from J, with 20 bases between. The CDR3 has 17 residues. CDR3 DNA: TGTGCCAGCAGCTCATCTTTAAGGGCGGGTGACCAAGAGACCCAGTACTTC. Its translation is CASSSSLRAGDQETQYF.

V gene TRBV6-2 or TRBV6-3 combines with J gene TRBJ2-7, with D possibly matching TRBD1 (6 bases). The CDR3 has 13 residues. The ends were cut back, 7 bases at V and 3 bases at J, with 13 bases in the middle. Germline CDR1 MNHEY, CDR2 SVGEGT. The CDR3 nucleotides read TGTGCCAGCAAGGGGCAGACAGGCTACGAGCAGTACTTC. Its protein product is CASKGQTGYEQYF.

The chain employs TRBV20-1 and TRBJ2-5, with D perhaps matching TRBD2 (5 bases). Germline assignment: CDR1 DFQATT and CDR2 SNEGSKA (reference sequence). The ends were cut back, 3 bases at V and 1 base at J, with 6 bases in the middle. The length of the CDR3 is 12 residues. CDR3 protein: CSASGSQETQYF. CDR3 sequence (DNA): TGCAGTGCTAGTGGGAGCCAAGAGACCCAGTACTTC.

V and J are TRBV5-6 and TRBJ2-7; 11 nucleotides agree with TRBD1. The germline V gene encodes CDR1 SGHDT and CDR2 YYEEEE. V shed 0 bases and J 4 bases; nucleotides not matched to a gene: 6. The CDR3 is 16 residues long. CDR3 loop: CASSLGLGQGAYEQYF. CDR3 DNA: TGTGCCAGCAGCTTGGGGCTCGGACAGGGGGCTTACGAGCAGTACTTC. Together with reference TRBV5-6 and TRBJ2-7, the CDR3 gives the full variable domain: DAGVTQSPTHLIKTRGQQVTLRCSPKSGHDTVSWYQQALGQGPQFIFQYYEEEERQRGNFPDRFSGHQFPNYSSELNVNALLLGDSALYLCASSLGLGQGAYEQYFGPGTRLTVT.

This clonotype is a singleton in its sample. J is TRBJ2-3 and V is TRBV2; 9 bases match TRBD2. This CDR3 is built from 14 residues. V shed 8 bases, J shed 5 bases, and the junction held 8 bases outside the gene matches. Germline assignment: CDR1 SNHLY and CDR2 FYNNEI. The CDR3 DNA sequence: TGTGCCAGCTTAGCGGGAGAACCGGTAGATACGCAGTATTTT. This gives the protein CASLAGEPVDTQYF.

This clonotype showed up just once. The junction and the germline gene differ at one end; a read error may be behind it. The chain uses TRBV5-5 and TRBJ2-7, with 7 bases identical to TRBD1. The CDR3 has 13 residues. Germline V gene lookup returns CDR1 SGHKS and CDR2 YYEKEE (reference sequence). CDR3 region: CANSLGTAYEQYF. The CDR3 DNA follows: TGTGCCAACAGCTTGGGGACAGCCTACGAGCAGTACTTC.

The chain links TRBV12-3 or TRBV12-4 to TRBJ2-6; D gene uncertain. V gave up 5 bases and J gave up 3 bases, with 8 bases separating them. This CDR3 is 14 amino acids long. DNA for the CDR3: TGTGCCAGCAGTACTCGATATGGGGCCAACGTCCTGACTTTC. Encoded protein: CASSTRYGANVLTF.

The table lists this clonotype with many counts. The chain has TRBV11-2 and TRBJ2-3; D uncertain. The CDR3 runs to 15 residues. V was trimmed by 5 bases and J by 5 bases, leaving 17 bases between them. CDR1 is SGHAT and CDR2 is FQNNGV in the germline V gene. This CDR3 reads CASSQQGLVGDTQYF. The CDR3 nucleotides are TGTGCCAGCAGCCAGCAAGGTTTGGTGGGAGATACGCAGTATTTT.

In its sample, this clonotype was seen many times. This chain joins TRBV5-6 and TRBJ1-2; D is perhaps TRBD1 (6 bases). Germline V gives CDR1 SGHDT, CDR2 YYEEEE. This CDR3 comprises 14 residues. The ends were cut back, 4 bases at V and 4 bases at J, with 14 bases in the middle. DNA for the CDR3: TGTGCCAGCAGCCCAACGACGGACAGCTATGGCTACACCTTC. It yields the protein CASSPTTDSYGYTF.

In this sample, this clonotype turned up many times. This chain connects TRBV2 to TRBJ2-4; 7 nucleotides match TRBD1. The CDR3 has 16 residues. Germline CDR1 SNHLY, CDR2 FYNNEI. J lost 5 bases, V lost 7 bases, and 14 bases had no gene match. The chain's CDR3 is CASTRGRGHEENIQYF. The DNA for the CDR3 is TGTGCCAGCACTCGAGGAAGGGGGCACGAGGAAAACATTCAGTACTTC.

The gene calls are TRBV20-1 and TRBJ2-2; D is unclear. V was trimmed by 5 bases and J by 4 bases, leaving 17 bases between them. CDR1 and CDR2 from the germline V gene are DFQATT and SNEGSKA (reference sequence). The CDR3 has 15 residues. The CDR3 region is CSASRQALSTGELFF. The CDR3 DNA is TGCAGTGCTTCCCGCCAGGCTCTGAGCACCGGGGAGCTGTTTTTT.

This clonotype was seen a few times. This chain joins TRBV20-1 and TRBJ2-3; D might be TRBD1 (5 bases). Trimming stripped 3 bases from V and 3 bases from J, with 19 bases between. Per germline, CDR1 DFQATT and CDR2 SNEGSKA (reference sequence). There are 16 residues in the CDR3. The chain's CDR3 is CSASIWGQGSTDTQYF. CDR3 DNA: TGCAGTGCTAGTATCTGGGGCCAGGGTAGTACAGATACGCAGTATTTT.